Below, 6 T cell receptor beta chains from the same sample are listed, as sequenced in a study of T cells in Graves' hyperthyroidism and ophthalmopathy. Using RNA transcripts as the source, TCR beta CDR3 regions were amplified. The primer set for the first-round RT-PCR of the TCR CDR3 was HTBI. TCRdb re-derived calls from the multiplex PCR reads in MiXCR, one entry per CDR3 protein. The sample shows about 500,000 distinct CDR3 sequences, around 15% of them seen only once. Sequenced material: blood. The receptors shown here come from a woman aged 18-35 years with Graves' hyperthyroidism.

A few counts support this clonotype. CDR3 amino acids: CSARGFVQQETQYF. CDR3 DNA: TGCAGTGCTAGAGGTTTCGTACAGCAAGAGACCCAGTACTTC. The rearrangement uses TRBV20-1 and TRBJ2-5, with D unclear. CDR1 and CDR2 from the germline V gene are DFQATT and SNEGSKA (reference sequence). This CDR3 comprises 14 residues. V lost 1 base and J lost 2, with 11 bases in between.

This clonotype was observed many times. The chain recombines TRBV24-1 with TRBJ2-1; D not resolved. From germline, CDR1 is KGHDR and CDR2 SFDVKD. V was cut by 3 bases and J by 0 bases, with 14 bases left in between. The CDR3 extends over 17 amino acids. CDR3 in amino acids: CATSDESGGNSYNEQFF. In nucleotides, the CDR3 is TGTGCCACCAGTGATGAATCTGGCGGAAACTCCTACAATGAGCAGTTCTTC.

This clonotype was counted a few times. J is TRBJ1-2 and V is TRBV20-1, with D hard to call. CDR3 length: 13 residues. Germline CDR1 DFQATT, CDR2 SNEGSKA (reference sequence). Deletions cut 1 base from V and 6 bases from J, with 12 bases between. CDR3 sequence: CSARVEGGHGYTF. In DNA form, the CDR3 reads TGCAGTGCTAGAGTGGAGGGAGGCCATGGCTACACCTTC.

The chain is built from TRBV12-3 or TRBV12-4 and TRBJ2-6, with D uncertain. Deletions cut 7 bases from V and 2 bases from J, with 9 bases between. This CDR3 has 14 residues. CDR3 coding DNA: TGTGCCAGCAACGGACGGGCTGGGGCCAACGTCCTGACTTTC. Translation: CASNGRAGANVLTF.

Comment on this clonotype: A much bigger clone sits one base away, suggesting this may be a read error. This chain links TRBV29-1 with TRBJ2-7; 10 bases fit TRBD1. The CDR3 has 13 residues. Germline loops: CDR1 SQVTM, CDR2 ANQGSEA. The CDR3 bases are TGCGGCGTTCCGGGACAGGGGACCTACGAGCAGTACTTC. The encoded protein is CGVPGQGTYEQYF.

The table lists this clonotype with many counts. The rearrangement links TRBV20-1 to TRBJ1-2; 9 bases map to TRBD1. With V trimmed by 3 bases and J by 7 bases, 12 bases remained unmatched. This CDR3 spans 15 amino acids. In germline, CDR1 is DFQATT, CDR2 SNEGSKA (reference sequence). The CDR3 DNA reads as TGCAGTGCTAGCGCCCAAGGGACAGGGCGCCGTGGCTACACCTTC. It codes for CSASAQGTGRRGYTF.